This TCR beta chain stems from a study of OX40 agonist ivuxolimab in advanced cancers. CDR3 size: 16 residues. Looked up from germline, CDR1 is SGDLS and CDR2 is YYNGEE. V dropped 0 bases and J dropped 2 bases, with 12 bases sitting between them. The method was immunoSEQ multiplex PCR; TCRdb's version includes in-frame clones alone and lacks a portion of them. The sample has tens of thousands of clones, around 90% seen once. The chain joins TRBV9 to TRBJ1-3, with a tentative D call TRBD1 (6 bases). The origin of this receptor is an adult with an advanced solid tumor such as melanoma, head and neck, liver or kidney cancer. Specimen: CD4+ or CD8+ T cells sorted from blood, collected in a trial of the OX40 agonist ivuxolimab. The CDR3 coding sequence is TGTGCCAGCAGCGTAGAGGGAGGGGGGCCTGGAAACACCATATATTTT. It is translated as CASSVEGGGPGNTIYF.